A selection of T cell receptor beta chains follows, all from one sample in a study of CD8+ T cells in alopecia areata. The data were produced by immunoSEQ multiplex PCR, yet TCRdb's version contains in-frame clones alone and is incomplete. The repertoire holds around 61,000 clones, around half seen once, with about 18% in the top ten. The specimen comprised CD8+ T cells sorted from blood, sampled at week 0. All receptors come from a human donor with alopecia areata. The CDR3 runs from the conserved cysteine through the conserved F or W. D genes are given only for firm matches. Clone size is stated in some rows and not others, as once, few, many or a class when expanded.

-,TRBJ2-1,-,TRBV6-1,13,TGTGCCAGCAGTCCGGGGGCACGGGATGAGCAGTTCTTC,CASSPGARDEQFF
-,TRBJ2-7,-,TRBV15,14,TGTGCCACCAGCAGAGTTGTTGAGGCGTACGAGCAGTACTTC,CATSRVVEAYEQYF
-,TRBJ2-5,-,TRBV27,11,TGTGCCAGCAGTTTGGGGGAGACCCAGTACTTC,CASSLGETQYF
-,TRBJ1-2,few,TRBV7-9,14,TGTGCCAGCAGCCCGCCAAACTCTAACTATGGCTACACCTTC,CASSPPNSNYGYTF
-,TRBJ2-1,-,TRBV7-6,12,TGTGCCAGCAGCCAACTGAATAATGAGCAGTTCTTC,CASSQLNNEQFF
TRBD1,TRBJ2-7,-,TRBV6-5,13,TGTGCCACCGCCCCCGACAGGGCCTACGAGCAGTACTTC,CATAPDRAYEQYF
TRBD1,TRBJ2-7,-,TRBV25-1,15,TGTGCCAGCAGTGAATGGGACAGGGGGTATCCCGAGCAGTACTTC,CASSEWDRGYPEQYF
-,TRBJ2-5,-,TRBV28,12,TGTGCCAGCAGTGTAGAGGGGGAGACCCAGTACTTC,CASSVEGETQYF
-,TRBJ2-2,-,TRBV2,14,TGTGCCAGCATATTTCCAGCGAACACCGGGGAGCTGTTTTTT,CASIFPANTGELFF
-,TRBJ1-1,-,TRBV7-9,12,TGTGCCAGCAGCTTAGGGTGGGCTGAAGCTTTCTTT,CASSLGWAEAFF
-,TRBJ2-5,few,TRBV13,12,TGTGCCAGCAGCACGGGGCGGGAGACCCAGTACTTC,CASSTGRETQYF